This T cell receptor (beta chain) was identified in a study of breast tumors, draining lymph nodes, adjacent tissues. Study-level results: Luminal-like breast cancer showed significantly greater tumor-nontumor repertoire similarity than basal-like breast cancer did.

TCRdb re-called the multiplex PCR reads with MiXCR, one entry per CDR3 protein. This table holds 200,000 to 250,000 distinct CDR3 sequences, 32% found once. About this clonotype: The antigen is undetermined.

The lymph nodes were axillary draining lymph nodes from breast cancer patients. Germline values: CDR1 DFQATT, CDR2 SNEGSKA (reference sequence). V was pared by 3 bases and J by 10 bases, with 13 bases between. The CDR3 sequence is 13 residues long. The sequenced sample was axillary lymph node tissue. The sequence was obtained from a female donor with breast cancer. Some clones in this sample may be carry-over from other donors' samples. The gene calls are TRBV20-1 and TRBJ1-6, with D perhaps TRBD1 (6 bases). CDR3 nucleotides: TGCAGTGCTAGGACAGGAGGAGAGTCACCCCTCCACTTT. Translated: CSARTGGESPLHF.